These T cell receptor beta chains were read from a single sample in a study of blood T cell repertoires in COVID-19. Sequencing used immunoSEQ multiplex PCR; TCRdb keeps in-frame clones, though not all of them. The sample has approximately 380,000 clones, 85% seen once. Sequencing input: peripheral blood. All receptors derive from a woman aged 18 to 35 with acute or convalescent COVID-19. Both conserved end residues are part of each CDR3. D genes are given only for firm matches. Clone size appears in some rows only: once, few, many, or a class for an expanded clone.

>TRBV2|TRBJ1-2|NA|once
TGTGCCAGCAGAGCAGGGTTTAACTATGGCTACACCTTC
CASRAGFNYGYTF
>TRBV6-1|TRBJ2-2|TRBD2|NA
TGTGCCAGCAGTGAAGCGAAGCCGGGAGGTACCGGGGAGCTGTTTTTT
CASSEAKPGGTGELFF
>TRBV12-3/TRBV12-4|TRBJ2-1|TRBD1|NA
TGTGCCAGCAGTCCCCGGACAGGCCTCGGGTTCTTC
CASSPRTGLGFF
>TRBV29-1|TRBJ2-7|TRBD2|NA
TGCAGCGTCGTTTTAGCGGGAGACGAGCAGTACTTC
CSVVLAGDEQYF
>TRBV11-2|TRBJ2-1|TRBD2|NA
TGTGCCAGCAGCTTCAATAGCGGGGGGGCCCAACTTTACAATGAGCAGTTCTTC
CASSFNSGGAQLYNEQFF
>TRBV19|TRBJ2-7|TRBD1|NA
TGTGCCAGTAGTATACGAGACAGGGGAGTCCACGAGCAGTACTTC
CASSIRDRGVHEQYF
>TRBV10-2|TRBJ2-1|TRBD2|NA
TGCGCCAGCGGAGAGACTAGCGGGGTTTACAATGAGCAGTTCTTC
CASGETSGVYNEQFF
>TRBV6-5|TRBJ2-7|TRBD2|NA
TGTGCCAGCCGACTAGCGGGAGGACTCCACTACGAGCAGTACTTC
CASRLAGGLHYEQYF
>TRBV6-6|TRBJ1-3|TRBD1|NA
TGTGCCAGCACTCGCCAAGAGGGGGCTCGTGGAAACACCATATATTTT
CASTRQEGARGNTIYF
>TRBV7-8|TRBJ2-1|TRBD2|NA
TGTGCCAGCAGTTGGTTGGGGGTAGCGGGATACAATGAGCAGTTCTTC
CASSWLGVAGYNEQFF
>TRBV24-1|TRBJ2-7|TRBD2|NA
TGTGCCACCTCAGCGGGGTCCTACGAGCAGTACTTC
CATSAGSYEQYF
>TRBV18|TRBJ2-2|TRBD2|NA
TGTGCCAGCTCACACGGGACTAGCGGAGAGAACACCGGGGAGCTGTTTTTT
CASSHGTSGENTGELFF
>TRBV5-1|TRBJ1-2|TRBD1|few
TGCGCCAGCAGCCCTACCGGGACAGGGTTCGGCTACACCTTC
CASSPTGTGFGYTF
>TRBV6-5|TRBJ2-1|TRBD2|NA
TGTGCCAGCAGGGGTCTAGCGGGAGGCCGGGGTGAGCAGTTCTTC
CASRGLAGGRGEQFF
>TRBV7-9|TRBJ2-7|NA|NA
TGTGCCAGCAGCTTAGTGTTAGGCGGACTCTCCTACGAGCAGTACTTC
CASSLVLGGLSYEQYF
>TRBV7-8|TRBJ2-3|NA|few
TGTGCCAGCAGACGGAGGGGGCGCATAGATACGCAGTATTTT
CASRRRGRIDTQYF
>TRBV6-5|TRBJ1-2|TRBD1|NA
TGTGCCAGCAGTTTGGACAGGGTGGGTGGCTACACCTTC
CASSLDRVGGYTF
>TRBV14|TRBJ1-1|NA|NA
TGTGCCAGCAGCCCCCCAGGGACTCTTTACACTGAAGCTTTCTTT
CASSPPGTLYTEAFF
>TRBV2|TRBJ2-1|TRBD1|NA
TGTGCCAGCAGTCGGGACAGCGACAACCAGCAGTTCTTC
CASSRDSDNQQFF
>TRBV4-1|TRBJ2-7|TRBD1|NA
TGCGCCAGCAGCCAAGATTGGAACAGGGGACAGGACGAGCAGTACTTC
CASSQDWNRGQDEQYF
>TRBV7-9|TRBJ1-4|TRBD1|NA
TGTGCCAGCTCTTCACCGGACAGGGGGTGGGGTAATGAAAAACTGTTTTTT
CASSSPDRGWGNEKLFF
>TRBV5-4|TRBJ2-3|TRBD1|NA
TGTGCCAGCAGCTTGTTACAGGGGTCAGATACGCAGTATTTT
CASSLLQGSDTQYF
>TRBV18|TRBJ1-1|TRBD1|NA
TGTGCCAGCGCAACCTCCGGGACAGGCGTTTCGGCTTTCTTT
CASATSGTGVSAFF
>TRBV9|TRBJ2-1|NA|NA
TGTGCCAGCAGCGTAGGAGAAGTCTACAATGAGCAGTTCTTC
CASSVGEVYNEQFF
>TRBV14|TRBJ1-1|TRBD1|NA
TGTGCCAGCAGCCTGGGGACAGGGATCAAGGCTTTCTTT
CASSLGTGIKAFF
>TRBV6-6|TRBJ2-7|NA|NA
TGTGCCAGCAGCCCAGGCTTCGAGCAGTACTTC
CASSPGFEQYF
>TRBV30|TRBJ1-6|NA|NA
TGTGCCTGGAGTTCAGGGTGGTCACCCCTCCACTTT
CAWSSGWSPLHF
>TRBV7-2|TRBJ1-1|NA|NA
TGTGCCAGCAGCTTATCCGCAGTGAACACTGAAGCTTTCTTT
CASSLSAVNTEAFF
>TRBV14|TRBJ1-4|NA|NA
TGTGCCAGCAGCCAAGATCTTCCCTACAGGGCTGAAAAACTGTTTTTT
CASSQDLPYRAEKLFF
>TRBV19|TRBJ2-1|TRBD1|NA
TGTGCCAGTAGTTATCCGGGACAGGGGTACAATGAGCAGTTCTTC
CASSYPGQGYNEQFF
>TRBV19|TRBJ1-5|NA|once
TGTGCCAGTAGTATAGATATGTCCAGGGATCAGCCCCAGCATTTT
CASSIDMSRDQPQHF
>TRBV12-1|TRBJ1-6|NA|NA
TGTGCCAGCAGAATGAGAATCGCCTATAATTCACCCCTCCACTTT
CASRMRIAYNSPLHF
>TRBV21-1|TRBJ2-1|NA|NA
TGTGCCAGCAGCAAACTAGACAGGGACAATGAGCAGTTCTTC
CASSKLDRDNEQFF
>TRBV9|TRBJ1-5|NA|NA
TGTGCCAGCAGCCAGACAGAAGTCCGTCAGCCCCAGCATTTT
CASSQTEVRQPQHF
>TRBV4-1|TRBJ2-1|NA|NA
TGCGCCAGCAGCCAGGCGGCTAGCACTGAGCAGTTCTTC
CASSQAASTEQFF
>TRBV15|TRBJ2-1|NA|NA
TGTGCCACCAGCAGAGCGCAGGGGGGTGAGCAGTTCTTC
CATSRAQGGEQFF
>TRBV11-1|TRBJ2-5|NA|NA
TGTGCCAGCAGCTCCGACAGCAAAGAGACCCAGTACTTC
CASSSDSKETQYF
>TRBV5-6|TRBJ1-6|NA|NA
TGTGCCAGCAGACCGGGACACCCGAGCTCCTATAATTCACCCCTCCACTTT
CASRPGHPSSYNSPLHF
>TRBV7-8|TRBJ1-2|NA|NA
TGTGCCAGCAGCTTGGAGGGCAACTATGGCTACACCTTC
CASSLEGNYGYTF
>TRBV6-5|TRBJ1-1|NA|NA
TGTGCCAGCAACCGGGGAGGGGTCGGCACTGAAGCTTTCTTT
CASNRGGVGTEAFF
>TRBV9|TRBJ2-1|TRBD2|many
TGTGCCAGCAGGCCGGCCTCTAGCGGTCCCTACAATGAGCAGTTCTTC
CASRPASSGPYNEQFF
>TRBV28|TRBJ1-5|TRBD1|NA
TGTGCCAGCAGTTTACTACTCCCTGGGGACAGGAATCAGCCCCAGCATTTT
CASSLLLPGDRNQPQHF
>TRBV7-8|TRBJ2-2|NA|NA
TGTGCCAGCAGCCAGCACGATATCACCGGGGAGCTGTTTTTT
CASSQHDITGELFF
>TRBV5-4|TRBJ1-1|NA|NA
TGTGCCAGCAGCCTCACAAGTGACACTGAAGCTTTCTTT
CASSLTSDTEAFF
>TRBV20-1|TRBJ2-7|NA|NA
TGCAGTGCTTCGAGGAACGAGCAGTACTTC
CSASRNEQYF
>TRBV13|TRBJ1-1|NA|NA
TGTGCCAGCAGCTTGACAGTGAACAAAATGAACACTGAAGCTTTCTTT
CASSLTVNKMNTEAFF
>TRBV3-1/TRBV3-2|TRBJ1-1|TRBD1|NA
TGTGCCAGCAGTCGACAGGGGGGATGGACTGAAGCTTTCTTT
CASSRQGGWTEAFF
>TRBV4-1|TRBJ1-1|TRBD1|NA
TGCGCCAGCGGACAGGGATGGGTGAACACTGAAGCTTTCTTT
CASGQGWVNTEAFF
>TRBV9|TRBJ1-1|NA|NA
TGTGCCAGCAGTATCGGGGGGCCTAACACTGAAGCTTTCTTT
CASSIGGPNTEAFF